The 24 T cell receptor beta chains below were found in one sample sequenced in a study of blood T cells in healthy people across ages. Then a second PCR, running about 6 to 11 cycles, was carried out with a sample-barcoded 5' primer and a J-beta primer mix. TCRdb analysed the 5' RACE reads with MiXCR anew, one entry per CDR3 protein. The sample consists of about 810,000 distinct CDR3 sequences, under 40% of them appearing once. Material for sequencing was blood. These receptors originate from a man aged 18 to 30 in good health.

The chain couples TRBV20-1 to TRBJ2-5; TRBD2 aligns across 9 bases. Judging by the DNA end, TRBJ2-7 fits better; the J call may be wrong. CDR1 and CDR2 from the germline V gene are DFQATT and SNEGSKA (reference sequence). This CDR3 region has 14 residues. The CDR3 coding sequence is TGCAGTGCTAGAGTGGGACTAGCAAGGGGCGAGCAGTACTTC. Protein product: CSARVGLARGEQYF.

The chain couples TRBV5-1 to TRBJ2-5; 10 bases are a match to TRBD1. The CDR3 runs to 15 residues. CDR1 and CDR2 (germline): SGHRS, YFSETQ. V lost 7 bases, J lost 5 bases, and 11 bases stayed unmatched. The CDR3 coding sequence is TGCGCCAGCTCTAGGGCGGGACAGGGGATCGAGACCCAGTACTTC. Its protein is CASSRAGQGIETQYF.

This clonotype has only one observation. The CDR3 does not close with the conserved phenylalanine or tryptophan, likely indicating a read error. The rearrangement links TRBV13 to TRBJ2-1; D call uncertain. V was clipped by 6 bases and J by 8 bases, with 11 bases between them. Germline V gene lookup returns CDR1 PRHDT and CDR2 FYEKMQ (reference sequence). This CDR3 is 12 amino acids long. CDR3 coding DNA: TGTGCCAGCAGTAACAGTGGGTATGAGCAGTTCTCC. It specifies CASSNSGYEQFS.

This chain links TRBV28 with TRBJ1-4; D is possibly TRBD1 (6 bases). The CDR3 extends over 14 amino acids. Germline lookup yields CDR1 MDHEN and CDR2 SYDVKM. The V and J ends lost 6 bases and 8 bases respectively, with 16 bases between them. CDR3 amino acids: CASRDTGLGEKLFF. The CDR3 coding sequence is TGTGCCAGCAGAGACACAGGGTTGGGAGAAAAACTGTTTTTT.

The chain links TRBV6-2 or TRBV6-3 to TRBJ1-2; 7 bases align to TRBD1. The CDR3 has 12 amino acids. Per germline, CDR1 MNHEY and CDR2 SVGEGT. V lost 8 bases and J lost 6; bases outside the gene matches: 6. This chain's CDR3 is CASGPGGDGYTF. Here the CDR3 DNA reads TGTGCCAGCGGGCCAGGGGGAGATGGCTACACCTTC.

V is TRBV20-1 and J is TRBJ1-3; no definite D call. The CDR3 covers 12 residues. Germline V lookup: CDR1 DFQATT, CDR2 SNEGSKA (reference sequence). V gave up 0 bases and J gave up 6 bases, with 6 bases separating them. CDR3 nucleotides: TGCAGTGCTAGAGATTCCCTAAACACCATATATTTT. It encodes CSARDSLNTIYF.

The chain links TRBV27 to TRBJ1-1; D unresolved. The germline V gene has CDR1 MNHEY and CDR2 SMNVEV (reference sequence). The CDR3 consists of 13 residues. V lost 0 bases and J lost 4, with 6 bases in between. The CDR3 is CASSLSKSTEAFF. In nucleotides, the CDR3 is TGTGCCAGCAGTTTATCGAAATCCACTGAAGCTTTCTTT.

With regard to this clonotype: This may arise from a read error, as a much more abundant clone is one base away. The V and J genes are TRBV12-3 or TRBV12-4 and TRBJ2-7, with 16 positions matching TRBD2. This CDR3 has 16 residues. CDR3: CANSLGTSGGAYEQYF. In nucleotides, the CDR3 is TGTGCCAACAGTTTAGGGACTAGCGGGGGGGCCTACGAGCAGTACTTC.

A word on this clonotype: This could be a read error, since a much larger clone is one nucleotide away. The chain recombines TRBV7-2 with TRBJ2-7; tentatively, D is TRBD1 or TRBD2 (5 bases each). V lost 5 bases and J lost 7, with 18 bases in between. The CDR3 totals 14 residues. Germline CDR1 is SGHTA and CDR2 is FQGNSA. CDR3 coding DNA: TGTGCCAGCAGCCCCCGACGGGACCTCAATGAGCAGTACTTC. Translated, it gives CASSPRRDLNEQYF.

This clonotype was counted once. The chain has TRBV4-3 and TRBJ1-1; possibly TRBD1 for D (5 bases). CDR1 is LGHNA and CDR2 is YSLEER in the germline V gene. Trimming took off 3 bases at V and 4 bases at J, with 12 bases between the two ends. This CDR3 is 14 amino acids long. This chain's CDR3 is CASSQAGGTTEAFF. The CDR3 DNA follows: TGCGCCAGCAGCCAGGCCGGGGGGACCACTGAAGCTTTCTTT.

This clonotype turned up a few times. The chain has TRBV27 and TRBJ2-1; possible D gene TRBD2, 5 bases. V lost 2 bases to trimming and J lost 6 bases, with 14 bases between them. The CDR3 loop spans 15 amino acids. Germline V lookup: CDR1 MNHEY, CDR2 SMNVEV (reference sequence). The chain's CDR3 is CASSLMRDGGNEQFF. DNA of the CDR3: TGTGCCAGCAGTTTAATGAGGGATGGAGGCAATGAGCAGTTCTTC.

This clonotype has a handful of counts. The rearrangement joins TRBV29-1 to TRBJ2-2; tentatively, D is TRBD2 (6 bases). CDR1 SQVTM and CDR2 ANQGSEA come from the germline V gene. The V and J ends lost 4 bases and 1 base respectively, with 7 bases between them. There are 13 residues in the CDR3. The CDR3 here is CSVVRGNTGELFF. CDR3 DNA sequence: TGCAGCGTTGTGCGGGGGAACACCGGGGAGCTGTTTTTT.

The chain is built from TRBV6-1 and TRBJ2-1; TRBD2 aligns across 15 bases. TRBJ2-7 explains the end of the DNA better; the J call may be wrong. Looked up from germline, CDR1 is MNHNS and CDR2 is SASEGT. The CDR3 has 17 amino acids. CDR3 in amino acids: CASSAGLAGGSYNEQYF. Here the CDR3 DNA reads TGTGCCAGCAGTGCGGGACTAGCGGGGGGCTCCTACAATGAGCAGTACTTC.

J is TRBJ2-1 and V is TRBV4-1; D is perhaps TRBD2 (6 bases). Deletions cut 4 bases from V and 3 bases from J, with 16 bases between. The germline V gene encodes CDR1 MGHRA and CDR2 YSYEKL. This CDR3 comprises 16 residues. The CDR3 region has the DNA TGCGCCAGCAGCCGAGACACCGGGCGGGGCTACAATGAGCAGTTCTTC. Protein sequence: CASSRDTGRGYNEQFF.

This clonotype has a single count. The rearrangement uses TRBV20-1 and TRBJ2-5; the D gene is possibly TRBD2 (6 bases). The germline CDR1 and CDR2 sequences are DFQATT and SNEGSKA (reference sequence). V was trimmed by 5 bases and J by 11 bases, leaving 24 bases between them. The CDR3 is 14 amino acids. The CDR3 coding sequence is TGCAGTGCTGTTAGCGGATTTCCGAACAATGAGCAGTACTTC. As protein: CSAVSGFPNNEQYF.

In regard to this clonotype: A much larger clone sits a single nucleotide away, making a read error possible. V and J are TRBV7-2 and TRBJ1-2; 8 bases map to TRBD1. CDR3 size: 14 residues. Per the germline V gene, CDR1 is SGHTA and CDR2 is FQGNSA. The CDR3 loop is CAGSPTGAGYGYTF. Written as DNA, the CDR3 is TGTGCCGGCAGCCCGACAGGGGCTGGCTATGGCTACACCTTC. Complete variable domain (other parts from reference TRBV7-2 and TRBJ1-2): GAGVSQSPSNKVTEKGKDVELRCDPISGHTALYWYRQSLGQGLEFLIYFQGNSAPDKSGLPSDRFSAERTGGSVSTLTIQRTQQEDSAVYLCAGSPTGAGYGYTFGSGTRLTVV.

At least ten counts were recorded for this clonotype. The rearrangement links TRBV6-5 to TRBJ1-5, with D unclear. With 6 bases removed from V and 4 bases from J, the gap between germline ends came to 16 bases. CDR3 size: 15 residues. Germline values: CDR1 MNHEY, CDR2 SVGAGI. The CDR3 region has the DNA TGTGCCAGCAGCCTTGTTTGGTCGGGTAATCAGCCCCAGCATTTT. Translation gives CASSLVWSGNQPQHF.

In this sample, this clonotype turned up a few times. V usage is TRBV20-1 and J usage is TRBJ2-1; 10 nucleotides line up with TRBD2. This CDR3 comprises 16 residues. The J segment lost 5 bases and the V segment lost 2 bases, leaving 9 bases of the junction unmatched. CDR1 and CDR2 (germline): DFQATT, SNEGSKA (reference sequence). CDR3 loop: CSARPLLAGGNNEQFF. The CDR3 bases are TGCAGTGCTAGACCCCTGTTAGCGGGGGGAAACAATGAGCAGTTCTTC.

The chain carries TRBV4-2 and TRBJ1-1; D perhaps matches TRBD1 (6 bases). Germline V CDR1 and CDR2: LGHNA, YNFKEQ. V was pared by 0 bases and J by 12 bases, with 17 bases between. The length of the CDR3 is 14 residues. CDR3 DNA: TGTGCCAGCAGCCAAGAAACCGGGACACATAGGACTTTCTTT. This gives the protein CASSQETGTHRTFF.

This chain uses TRBV7-2 with TRBJ2-7, with TRBD1 as a possible D gene (6 bases). Germline V gene data show CDR1 as SGHTA and CDR2 as FQGNSA. The V end lost 5 bases, the J end lost 7 bases, and 18 bases lay between the germline ends. The CDR3 totals 14 residues. The CDR3 is CASSTNRVFGEQYF. The CDR3 coding sequence is TGTGCCAGCAGCACAAACAGGGTTTTCGGGGAGCAGTACTTC.

This clonotype showed up just a few times. The rearrangement links TRBV12-3 or TRBV12-4 to TRBJ2-7; D possibly corresponds to TRBD1 (6 bases). This CDR3 is built from 11 residues. With 6 bases removed from V and 7 bases from J, the gap between germline ends came to 10 bases. The CDR3 DNA reads TGTGCCAGCAGGAGGACAGAGGAGCAGTACTTC. Translated: CASRRTEEQYF.

This chain uses TRBV2 with TRBJ2-7, with TRBD1 matching 10 bases. Per the germline V gene, CDR1 is SNHLY and CDR2 is FYNNEI. The CDR3 covers 16 residues. V lost 5 bases, J lost 2 bases, and 9 bases stayed unmatched. The CDR3 bases are TGTGCCAGCAGTCCAGGCTCCGGGACAGGGGCCTACGAGCAGTACTTC. Translated: CASSPGSGTGAYEQYF.

This chain links TRBV20-1 with TRBJ1-5, with D uncertain. CDR1 and CDR2 from the germline V gene are DFQATT and SNEGSKA (reference sequence). This CDR3 has 11 residues. Trimming took off 1 base at V and 4 bases at J, with 2 bases between the two ends. The CDR3 bases are TGCAGTGCTAGAGGGAATCAGCCCCAGCATTTT. Protein: CSARGNQPQHF.

This clonotype was picked up one time. The chain uses TRBV30 and TRBJ1-1; no firm D call. Germline V CDR1 and CDR2: GTSNPN, SVGIG (reference sequence). CDR3 length: 13 residues. V was shortened by 2 bases and J by 3 bases, with 10 bases between the two germline ends. CDR3 in DNA: TGTGCCTGGAGTATGATGGTGGACACTGAAGCTTTCTTT. Its translation is CAWSMMVDTEAFF.